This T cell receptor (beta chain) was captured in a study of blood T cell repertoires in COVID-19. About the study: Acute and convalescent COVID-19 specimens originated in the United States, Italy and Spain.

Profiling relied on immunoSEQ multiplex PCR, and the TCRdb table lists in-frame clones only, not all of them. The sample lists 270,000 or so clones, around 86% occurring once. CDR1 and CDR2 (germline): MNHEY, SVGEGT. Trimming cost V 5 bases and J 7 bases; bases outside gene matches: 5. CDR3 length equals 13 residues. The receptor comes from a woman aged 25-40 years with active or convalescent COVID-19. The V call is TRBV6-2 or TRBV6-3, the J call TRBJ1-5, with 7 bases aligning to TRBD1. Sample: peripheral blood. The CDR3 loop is CASSLSTGQPQHF. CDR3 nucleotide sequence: TGTGCCAGCAGTCTCTCGACAGGGCAGCCCCAGCATTTT.